Below are 5 T cell receptor beta chains sequenced from a single sample in a study of cytomegalovirus exposure and HLA in healthy donors. Data came from immunoSEQ multiplex PCR; TCRdb stores just in-frame clones and leaves some out. Found here are 200,000 or so clones, about 90% of them singletons; the top ten hold roughly 2.8%. Sequenced material: PBMCs. The receptors here all came from a young woman in good health and CMV-seronegative.

The gene calls are TRBV9 and TRBJ2-1; 8 nucleotides line up with TRBD1. The CDR3 runs 13 residues. CDR1 SGDLS and CDR2 YYNGEE come from the germline V gene. V dropped 4 bases and J dropped 15; count of bases not matched to a gene: 12. This CDR3 is CASSKGQESDWFF. CDR3 coding DNA: TGTGCCAGCAGCAAGGGACAGGAAAGTGACTGGTTCTTC.

The rearrangement links TRBV5-1 to TRBJ2-7; 9 bases match TRBD2. J lost 0 bases, V lost 1 base, and 2 bases had no gene match. CDR3 length: 15 amino acids. CDR1 SGHRS and CDR2 YFSETQ come from the germline V gene. CDR3 coding DNA: TGCGCCAGCAGCTTGAATAGCGGGAGCTCCTACGAGCAGTACTTC. It specifies CASSLNSGSSYEQYF.

This sequence joins TRBV14 and TRBJ1-5; TRBD1 is a possible D gene (5 bases). The CDR3 sequence is 16 residues long. Trimming took 0 bases from V and 4 from J, leaving 13 bases between them. Germline CDR1 and CDR2: SGHDN and FVKESK. CDR3 amino acids: CASSQDDNRINQPQHF. CDR3 nucleotides: TGTGCCAGCAGCCAAGATGACAACAGGATAAATCAGCCCCAGCATTTT.

The chain joins TRBV2 to TRBJ2-5, with a tentative D call TRBD1 (6 bases). CDR3 length: 16 residues. Trimming removed 8 bases from V and 0 bases from J, with 19 bases in between. Germline CDR1 and CDR2: SNHLY and FYNNEI. The CDR3 DNA follows: TGTGCCAGCTTGGGCCGACAGGCGGAAGACCAAGAGACCCAGTACTTC. This gives the protein CASLGRQAEDQETQYF.

This chain joins TRBV27 and TRBJ2-7, with D uncertain. Trimming pared 0 bases from V and 1 base from J, leaving 7 bases between. CDR1 MNHEY and CDR2 SMNVEV come from the germline V gene (reference sequence). The CDR3 runs 14 residues. CDR3 nucleotide sequence: TGTGCCAGCAGTTTATCGAGGCCATCCTACGAGCAGTACTTC. It specifies CASSLSRPSYEQYF.